A selection of T cell receptor beta chains follows, all from one sample in a study of blood T cells in healthy people across ages. TCRdb reprocessed the 5' RACE reads via MiXCR and lists one record per CDR3 protein. Altogether 700,000 or so distinct CDR3 sequences are present, around 38% being singletons, with the ten largest covering about 32%. The source material was blood. These receptor sequences come from a man of 80 years or more in good health. Each CDR3 is given with its conserved first and last residue. D genes are given only for firm matches. The size of a clone is reported for some rows only, either as once, few or many, or as a class for expanded clones.

v_gene	abundance	d_gene	j_gene	CDR3nt	CDR3aa
TRBV25-1	few	.	TRBJ2-3	TGTGCCAGCACGGGCGGGCTTAGCACAGATACGCAGTATTTT	CASTGGLSTDTQYF
TRBV6-5	.	.	TRBJ2-3	TGTGCCAGCACCCCTGGGGCGGCGCAGGGGCAGCGTACGCAGTATTTT	CASTPGAAQGQRTQYF
TRBV5-1	few	TRBD1	TRBJ2-7	TGCGCCAGCAGCGGGGGACAGGGGGCAGGGACCTACGAGCAGTACTTC	CASSGGQGAGTYEQYF
TRBV18	few	TRBD2	TRBJ2-7	TGTGCCAGCTCCCCAGCGGGGAACTCCTACGAGCAGTACTTC	CASSPAGNSYEQYF
TRBV6-2/TRBV6-3	.	TRBD2	TRBJ2-3	TGTGCCAGCGGGGGGGACACAGATACGCAGTATTTT	CASGGDTDTQYF
TRBV7-9	few	.	TRBJ2-3	TGTGCCAGCAGCCGCCGTATAGATACGCAGTATTTT	CASSRRIDTQYF
TRBV7-2	many	.	TRBJ2-7	TGTGCCAGCAGCGAGACCGTGAGGTACGAGCAGTACTTC	CASSETVRYEQYF
TRBV4-2	.	.	TRBJ2-1	TGTGCCAGCAGCCAAGATGGCAGGGACGATGAGCAGTTCTTC	CASSQDGRDDEQFF
TRBV12-3/TRBV12-4	.	TRBD2	TRBJ2-7	TGTGCCAGCAGTCCGGGACTAGCGGGAGGGATCAATGAGCAGTACTTC	CASSPGLAGGINEQYF
TRBV19	.	TRBD1	TRBJ2-3	TGTGCCAGTACGGACAGGGGGTCAAGCACAGATACGCAGTATTTT	CASTDRGSSTDTQYF
TRBV11-1	once	.	TRBJ2-5	TGTGCCAGCAGCTTCCTAGGGTTCTCTAGTGAGCAGTACTTC	CASSFLGFSSEQYF
TRBV20-1	.	.	TRBJ2-7	TGCAGTGCTAGACGACCCGTCCGGGGGGCAAGTTACGAGCAGTACTTC	CSARRPVRGASYEQYF
TRBV20-1	.	TRBD1	TRBJ1-2	TGCAGTGCTAGAGACCCGGACAGGTTTCCTGGCTACACCTTC	CSARDPDRFPGYTF
TRBV20-1	.	.	TRBJ2-1	TGCAGTGCTAGAGATAGCGGGACAGGGTCCAATGAGCAGTTCTTC	CSARDSGTGSNEQFF
TRBV29-1	many	.	TRBJ2-3	TGCAGCGTTGATACCCGACCCCGAGGCACAGATACGCAGTATTTT	CSVDTRPRGTDTQYF
TRBV7-2	many	.	TRBJ2-7	TGTGCCAGCAGGGCCGGGACTGAGACCTACGAGCAGTACTTC	CASRAGTETYEQYF
TRBV6-5	few	.	TRBJ2-7	TGTGCCAGCAGTTACAGTAGCCCTAGCGCCAGCTCCTACGAGCAGTACTTC	CASSYSSPSASSYEQYF
TRBV7-2	few	TRBD2	TRBJ2-7	TGTGCCAGCAGCTTAGCTAGCGGGTCCACCTACGAGCAGTACTTC	CASSLASGSTYEQYF
TRBV7-8	few	.	TRBJ2-7	TGTGCCAGCAGCTTATACGGACACGAGCAGTACTTC	CASSLYGHEQYF
TRBV3-1	.	.	TRBJ1-1	TGTGCCAGCAGCCAACGGGGGTTTGAAGCTTTCTTT	CASSQRGFEAFF